These 30 T cell receptor beta chains were all obtained from the same sample, sequenced in a study of blood T cell repertoires in COVID-19. Clones were sequenced by immunoSEQ multiplex PCR, and TCRdb holds only the in-frame ones, with some missing. This table has under 450,000 clones, roughly 87% appearing once. The sequenced sample was PBMCs or T cells enriched from blood (not recorded which). The receptors were gathered from a woman aged 25 to 39 who had recovered from COVID-19.

This clone was counted a single time. This rearrangement joins TRBV6-5 to TRBJ1-2; D is perhaps TRBD1 (6 bases). The CDR3 length is 14 residues. Trimming removed 7 bases from V and 2 bases from J, with 14 bases in between. Germline CDR1 MNHEY, CDR2 SVGAGI. CDR3 sequence reads: CASTKQGYNYGYTF. The CDR3 region has the DNA TGTGCCAGCACTAAACAGGGATACAACTATGGCTACACCTTC.

The chain recombines TRBV29-1 with TRBJ2-3; D is ambiguous. CDR1 is SQVTM and CDR2 is ANQGSEA in the germline V gene. This CDR3 spans 15 amino acids. Trimming removed 2 bases at V and 0 bases at J, with 12 bases between. Here the CDR3 DNA reads TGCAGCGTTGAACCCCCAGACTCTAGCACAGATACGCAGTATTTT. It yields the protein CSVEPPDSSTDTQYF.

This chain uses TRBV9 with TRBJ1-4; D is undetermined. The CDR3 is made up of 15 amino acids. Trimming took off 0 bases at V and 1 base at J, with 7 bases between the two ends. Germline CDR1 reads SGDLS; CDR2 reads YYNGEE. The CDR3 here is CASSVGEQTNEKLFF. The DNA for the CDR3 is TGTGCCAGCAGCGTAGGTGAACAAACTAATGAAAAACTGTTTTTT.

V is TRBV6-5 and J is TRBJ2-3; a possible D gene is TRBD2 (5 bases). The germline V and J ends were trimmed by 6 bases and 6 bases, with 19 bases remaining between them. Looked up from germline, CDR1 is MNHEY and CDR2 is SVGAGI. This CDR3 comprises 15 residues. The CDR3 coding sequence is TGTGCCAGCAGCCCACAGAGCGGTGGCATGGATACGCAGTATTTT. Translating it yields CASSPQSGGMDTQYF.

The chain links TRBV6-1 to TRBJ1-3; D gene unclear. The germline V gene has CDR1 MNHNS and CDR2 SASEGT. The CDR3 loop spans 14 amino acids. With 2 bases removed from V and 7 bases from J, the gap between germline ends came to 12 bases. The CDR3 spells CASSESGRLNTIYF. CDR3 sequence (DNA): TGTGCCAGCAGTGAAAGTGGCCGCCTTAACACCATATATTTT.

The chain couples TRBV15 to TRBJ1-1; 8 nucleotides align to TRBD1. The CDR3 has 14 amino acids. Germline V CDR1 and CDR2: LNHNV, YYDKDF (reference sequence). Trimming at V came to 0 bases and at J to 9 bases, leaving 6 bases not matched to a gene. The CDR3 DNA is TGTGCCACCAGCAGAGAACAGGGGGAGGGAAAAGCTTTCTTT. Its translation: CATSREQGEGKAFF.

The count of this clone is one. V gene TRBV5-1 combines with J gene TRBJ2-7; weak D call: TRBD2 (5 bases). From germline, CDR1 is SGHRS and CDR2 YFSETQ. This CDR3 spans 17 amino acids. Trimming removed 4 bases from V and 2 bases from J, with 22 bases in between. CDR3 loop: CASSKALGAEIPYEQYF. The CDR3 DNA follows: TGCGCCAGCAGCAAGGCTTTAGGAGCGGAGATTCCCTACGAGCAGTACTTC.

This clone was seen just once. This chain joins TRBV6-5 and TRBJ2-4; no reliable D call. CDR1 is MNHEY, CDR2 SVGAGI, per germline. The V end lost 6 bases, the J end lost 1 base, and 7 bases lay between the germline ends. This CDR3 is 13 amino acids long. The CDR3 loop reads CASSPRAKNIQYF. CDR3 coding DNA: TGTGCCAGCAGCCCCCGGGCCAAAAACATTCAGTACTTC.

The V call is TRBV12-5, the J call TRBJ2-7; 12 nucleotides agree with TRBD1. Germline assignment: CDR1 LGHNT and CDR2 FRNRAP. V dropped 5 bases and J dropped 4; count of bases not matched to a gene: 6. The CDR3 extends over 15 amino acids. The CDR3 sequence is CASGLGQGAGYEQYF. In DNA form, the CDR3 reads TGTGCTAGTGGTCTGGGACAGGGGGCCGGGTACGAGCAGTACTTC.

There are a few counts of this clone. V usage is TRBV12-3 or TRBV12-4 and J usage is TRBJ1-2, with TRBD1 as a possible D gene (6 bases). V lost 2 bases to trimming and J lost 6 bases, with 7 bases between them. The CDR3 length is 12 residues. The CDR3 coding sequence is TGTGCCAGCAGTTTATCAGGGGATGGCTACACCTTC. This sequence encodes CASSLSGDGYTF.

Only a few counts were recorded for this clone. The chain has TRBV30 and TRBJ1-1; maybe TRBD1 (6 bases). Trimming shortened V by 3 bases and J by 4 bases, and 18 bases separated the two germline ends. CDR1 is GTSNPN and CDR2 is SVGIG in the germline V gene (reference sequence). This CDR3 contains 15 residues. This CDR3 is CAWRGEQGRGTEAFF. As DNA, the CDR3 is TGTGCCTGGAGGGGTGAACAGGGACGGGGCACTGAAGCTTTCTTT.

The V gene is TRBV3-1 (or the pseudogene TRBV3-2), the J gene TRBJ1-2; D perhaps matches TRBD1 (5 bases). V lost 4 bases and J lost 2, with 8 bases in between. Germline assignment: CDR1 LGHDT and CDR2 YNNKEL (reference sequence). The CDR3 sequence is 13 residues long. DNA for the CDR3: TGTGCCAGCAGCCGGACATCGAACTATGGCTACACCTTC. This sequence encodes CASSRTSNYGYTF.

This rearrangement joins TRBV13 to TRBJ1-2; D remains unclear. V lost 4 bases to trimming and J lost 4 bases, with 7 bases between them. From germline, CDR1 is PRHDT and CDR2 FYEKMQ (reference sequence). The CDR3 has 12 residues. The CDR3 reads CASSSRIYGYTF. The DNA for the CDR3 is TGTGCCAGCAGCTCTAGAATCTATGGCTACACCTTC.

This chain joins TRBV6-5 and TRBJ2-3, with D possibly being TRBD1 (6 bases). Between the trimmed V and J ends, which lost 0 bases and 10 bases, there was a span of 14 bases. CDR1 and CDR2 from the germline V gene are MNHEY and SVGAGI. The CDR3 has 14 residues. The CDR3 sequence is CASSYSTGTVSQYF. The CDR3 bases are TGTGCCAGCAGTTACTCGACAGGAACTGTTTCGCAGTATTTT.

This clone appeared once. This sequence joins TRBV29-1 and TRBJ1-5; 7 bases fit TRBD1. The CDR3 totals 16 residues. Germline V gene sequence: CDR1 SQVTM, CDR2 ANQGSEA. The V segment lost 8 bases and the J segment 7 bases; nucleotides outside the gene matches: 20. For the CDR3, the DNA is TGCAGCCCAAGGCCCCCGAGACAGGGTTCCGCGCAGCCCCAGCATTTT. Its translation is CSPRPPRQGSAQPQHF.

This clone has just a few counts. Other DNA sequences of this sample code for an identical CDR3. V usage is TRBV18 and J usage is TRBJ1-2; 7 bases fit TRBD1. V dropped 3 bases and J dropped 4; count of bases not matched to a gene: 2. CDR1 and CDR2 (germline): KGHSH, LQKENI. The CDR3 sequence is 13 residues long. CDR3 region: CASSPSGGYGYTF. The CDR3 coding sequence is TGTGCCAGCTCACCGTCAGGGGGCTATGGCTACACCTTC.

This chain connects TRBV27 to TRBJ2-1, with a tentative D call TRBD2 (6 bases). The CDR3 consists of 14 residues. V lost 10 bases to trimming and J lost 9 bases, with 22 bases between them. The germline V gene has CDR1 MNHEY and CDR2 SMNVEV (reference sequence). The CDR3 spells CAIRGTASRREQFF. CDR3 in DNA: TGTGCCATTCGGGGGACTGCCTCGAGGCGTGAGCAGTTCTTC.

This clone has a single count. V and J are TRBV2 and TRBJ2-2, with D possibly being TRBD1 (5 bases). V shed 7 bases and J shed 5 bases, with 14 bases lying between them. The germline gives CDR1 SNHLY, CDR2 FYNNEI. The CDR3 runs 14 residues. The CDR3 DNA follows: TGTGCCAGCAAGGGTCAGGGTTGGACCGGGGAGCTGTTTTTT. Amino acids: CASKGQGWTGELFF.

The V and J genes are TRBV19 and TRBJ1-1; TRBD1 agrees at 8 bases. This CDR3 has 14 amino acids. The J segment lost 4 bases and the V segment lost 1 base, leaving 2 bases of the junction unmatched. Germline V gene data show CDR1 as LNHDA and CDR2 as SQIVND (reference sequence). Here the CDR3 DNA reads TGTGCCAGTAGTATAGGACAGGGGTTCACTGAAGCTTTCTTT. Protein sequence: CASSIGQGFTEAFF.

The chain joins TRBV2 to TRBJ2-2, with 8 positions matching TRBD2. The CDR3 sequence is 14 residues long. Per the germline V gene, CDR1 is SNHLY and CDR2 is FYNNEI. J was trimmed by 5 bases and V by 8 bases; bases with no gene match: 7. CDR3 amino acids: CASRTGGFTGELFF. The DNA for the CDR3 is TGTGCCAGCCGGACGGGGGGGTTTACCGGGGAGCTGTTTTTT.

This rearrangement joins TRBV10-3 to TRBJ1-3; 9 bases are a match to TRBD1. There are 14 residues in the CDR3. J lost 4 bases, V lost 3 bases, and 1 base had no gene match. CDR1 is ENHRY, CDR2 SYGVKD, per germline. CDR3 nucleotides: TGTGCCATCAGTGAACAGGGGGCAGGAAACACCATATATTTT. It specifies CAISEQGAGNTIYF.

The chain couples TRBV4-2 to TRBJ1-3; tentatively, D is TRBD1 (5 bases). Trimming cost V 0 bases and J 2 bases, with 11 bases left between them. There are 16 residues in the CDR3. CDR1 is LGHNA, CDR2 YNFKEQ, per germline. This CDR3 reads CASSQDWAGTGNTIYF. Written as DNA, the CDR3 is TGTGCCAGCAGCCAAGATTGGGCAGGGACTGGAAACACCATATATTTT.

The V gene is TRBV12-3 or TRBV12-4, the J gene TRBJ1-1; perhaps TRBD1 as D (6 bases). V lost 7 bases to trimming and J lost 2 bases, with 11 bases between them. This CDR3 has 13 residues. Here the CDR3 reads CASNWGRNTEAFF. CDR3 bases: TGTGCCAGCAATTGGGGGCGTAACACTGAAGCTTTCTTT.

This clone occurred a few times. The chain carries TRBV29-1 and TRBJ1-2; D gene unclear. The CDR3 runs 11 residues. V lost 6 bases and J lost 6, with 11 bases in between. Germline V gives CDR1 SQVTM, CDR2 ANQGSEA. The CDR3 reads CSVAPENGYTF. CDR3 DNA: TGCAGCGTCGCTCCGGAGAATGGCTACACCTTC.

J is TRBJ1-4 and V is TRBV2, with D unclear. V lost 7 bases to trimming and J lost 5 bases, with 11 bases between them. The CDR3 length is 13 residues. Germline loops: CDR1 SNHLY, CDR2 FYNNEI. This chain's CDR3 is CASTRDLNEKLFF. For the CDR3, the DNA is TGTGCCAGCACCCGGGATCTGAATGAAAAACTGTTTTTT.

The chain recombines TRBV27 with TRBJ2-7; 7 nucleotides agree with TRBD1. The CDR3 is 16 residues long. Germline V gene lookup returns CDR1 MNHEY and CDR2 SMNVEV (reference sequence). V lost 4 bases to trimming and J lost 3 bases; unmatched junction nucleotides: 12. The CDR3 coding sequence is TGTGCCAGCAGTTCCGCAGGGGGACACCAACTCTACGAGCAGTACTTC. This gives the protein CASSSAGGHQLYEQYF.

The rearrangement uses TRBV7-9 and TRBJ1-1; 8 bases map to TRBD1. The V gene end was trimmed by 1 base and the J gene end by 4 bases; junction bases not matched to a gene: 8. The CDR3 has 16 amino acids. Germline V gene data show CDR1 as SEHNR and CDR2 as FQNEAQ (reference sequence). CDR3 sequence reads: CASSLVSYRGSTEAFF. The CDR3 DNA reads as TGTGCCAGCAGCTTAGTCAGTTACAGGGGGAGCACTGAAGCTTTCTTT.

The gene calls are TRBV9 and TRBJ2-7; 8 nucleotides align to TRBD1. Trimming cost V 6 bases and J 0 bases; bases outside gene matches: 11. CDR3 length: 16 amino acids. Germline V gene lookup returns CDR1 SGDLS and CDR2 YYNGEE. CDR3 sequence: CASTPGDRPSSYEQYF. CDR3 DNA: TGTGCCAGCACCCCAGGGGACAGGCCGAGCTCCTACGAGCAGTACTTC.

V gene TRBV7-8 combines with J gene TRBJ2-1; 7 nucleotides align to TRBD2. J was trimmed by 1 base and V by 8 bases; bases with no gene match: 14. The CDR3 is made up of 17 amino acids. Germline CDR1 reads SGHVS; CDR2 reads FQNEAQ. CDR3 coding DNA: TGTGCCAGCCACCCCGGATATAGCGGGCTATCCTACAATGAGCAGTTCTTC. As protein: CASHPGYSGLSYNEQFF.

The chain links TRBV11-3 to TRBJ1-1; 9 positions agree with TRBD1. Germline CDR1 SGHNT, CDR2 YENEEA. The CDR3 contains 13 residues. Germline trimming cut 4 bases from V and 4 bases from J; bases unmatched to any gene: 1. CDR3: CASSWTGVTEAFF. CDR3 DNA sequence: TGTGCCAGCAGCTGGACAGGGGTCACTGAAGCTTTCTTT.